These T cell receptor beta chains were read from a single sample in a study of technical replicates of blood from several donors. Only in-frame clones appear in the TCRdb table, and some are missing; sequencing was by immunoSEQ multiplex PCR. The table shows about 53,000 clones, with around 83% occurring only once. The sequencing input was PBMCs. These receptors all come from a human donor in good health. Some clones in this sample may be carry-over from other donors' samples. CDR3s include the opening cysteine and the closing phenylalanine or tryptophan. A D gene is named only where the DNA matches it firmly. Some rows have no size entry. The others give once, few or many, or a class for an expanded clone.

J: TRBJ2-2
D: TRBD1
V: TRBV7-2
size: -
DNA: TGTGCCAGCAGCTCACAGGGGGGAGTGAGCACCGGGGAGCTGTTTTTT
CDR3: CASSSQGGVSTGELFF

J: TRBJ2-7
D: -
V: TRBV21-1
size: -
DNA: TGTGCCAGCAGCAAAGCTGGCACAGTCAGCGAGCAGTACTTC
CDR3: CASSKAGTVSEQYF

J: TRBJ2-1
D: TRBD2
V: TRBV6-5
size: -
DNA: TGTGCCAGCAGTTACCAACTAGCGGGGGGGCCCGGTGAGCAGTTCTTC
CDR3: CASSYQLAGGPGEQFF

J: TRBJ1-1
D: -
V: TRBV6-5
size: few
DNA: TGTGCCAGCAGGGCCCCGTCGGGGAACACTGAAGCTTTCTTT
CDR3: CASRAPSGNTEAFF

J: TRBJ2-1
D: -
V: TRBV5-4
size: -
DNA: TGTGCCAGCAGCTTGCCCCCAGACAATGAGCAGTTCTTC
CDR3: CASSLPPDNEQFF

J: TRBJ2-5
D: TRBD2
V: TRBV2
size: -
DNA: TGTGCCAGCAGACGACTAGCGGGGGGACAAGAGACCCAGTACTTC
CDR3: CASRRLAGGQETQYF

J: TRBJ2-3
D: -
V: TRBV6-4
size: -
DNA: TGTGCCAGCAGCCCGGAGCCGGGAGGCACAGATACGCAGTATTTT
CDR3: CASSPEPGGTDTQYF

J: TRBJ2-7
D: -
V: TRBV19
size: few
DNA: TGTGCCAGTAGTATGACCCAGCGGACCAGCTCCTACGAGCAGTACTTC
CDR3: CASSMTQRTSSYEQYF

J: TRBJ1-6
D: TRBD1
V: TRBV30
size: -
DNA: TGTGCCTGGAGCCGGGACAGTTATTCACCCCTCCACTTT
CDR3: CAWSRDSYSPLHF

J: TRBJ1-2
D: -
V: TRBV19
size: few
DNA: TGTGCCAGTAGTATAGATCGGGCGGGACGCAACTATGGCTACACCTTC
CDR3: CASSIDRAGRNYGYTF

J: TRBJ1-5
D: TRBD1
V: TRBV5-6
size: -
DNA: TGTGCCAGCAGCTTGACAGGGGGAAATCAGCCCCAGCATTTT
CDR3: CASSLTGGNQPQHF

J: TRBJ2-2
D: TRBD2
V: TRBV9
size: -
DNA: TGTGCCAGCAGTCCACCCCGAAGACTAGCGGGGGGGCGGGTCACCGGGGAGCTGTTTTTT
CDR3: CASSPPRRLAGGRVTGELFF

J: TRBJ2-3
D: -
V: TRBV4-3
size: -
DNA: TGCGCCAGCAGCCAAGATTGGCGGGCCTACACAGATACGCAGTATTTT
CDR3: CASSQDWRAYTDTQYF

J: TRBJ1-2
D: TRBD1
V: TRBV5-1
size: -
DNA: TGCGCCAGCACGGGACAGCCGGACTATGGCTACACCTTC
CDR3: CASTGQPDYGYTF

J: TRBJ2-2
D: TRBD1
V: TRBV5-5
size: -
DNA: TGTGCCAGCATCCCGGACAGGCCCGGGGAGCTGTTTTTT
CDR3: CASIPDRPGELFF

J: TRBJ2-7
D: -
V: TRBV27
size: -
DNA: TGTGCCAGCAGTACCCTGACAGGGAGGTCCGACGAGCAGTACTTC
CDR3: CASSTLTGRSDEQYF

J: TRBJ2-3
D: -
V: TRBV7-8
size: once
DNA: TGTGCCAGCAGCCGAAGGACAGAAGGCACAGATACGCAGTATTTT
CDR3: CASSRRTEGTDTQYF

J: TRBJ1-4
D: -
V: TRBV7-7
size: -
DNA: TGTGCCAGCAGCTTGGGACTGAATAATGAAAAACTGTTTTTT
CDR3: CASSLGLNNEKLFF

J: TRBJ1-2
D: -
V: TRBV30
size: -
DNA: TGTGCCTGGCCAGGGTTTGGCTACACCTTC
CDR3: CAWPGFGYTF

J: TRBJ2-1
D: TRBD1
V: TRBV7-7
size: -
DNA: TGTGCCAGCAGCCGGGACAGAGGGAATGAGCAGTTCTTC
CDR3: CASSRDRGNEQFF

J: TRBJ2-3
D: TRBD1
V: TRBV30
size: -
DNA: TGTGCCTGGAGTGGGGGACAGGCTTTCGTAGATACGCAGTATTTT
CDR3: CAWSGGQAFVDTQYF

J: TRBJ1-6
D: -
V: TRBV9
size: -
DNA: TGTGCCAGCAGCGTAGGGGCTGACAATTCACCCCTCCACTTT
CDR3: CASSVGADNSPLHF